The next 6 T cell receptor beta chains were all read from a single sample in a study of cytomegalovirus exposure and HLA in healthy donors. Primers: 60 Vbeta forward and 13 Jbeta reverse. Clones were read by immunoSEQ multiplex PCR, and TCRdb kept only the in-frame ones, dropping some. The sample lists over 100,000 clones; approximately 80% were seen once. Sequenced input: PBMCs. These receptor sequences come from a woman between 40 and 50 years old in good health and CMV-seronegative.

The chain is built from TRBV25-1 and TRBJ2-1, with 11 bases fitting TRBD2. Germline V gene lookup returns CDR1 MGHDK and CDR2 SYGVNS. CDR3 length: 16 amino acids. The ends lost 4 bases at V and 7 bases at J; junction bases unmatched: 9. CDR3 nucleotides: TGTGCCAGCAGTGCCCAGACTAGCGGGGTAAGAAATGAGCAGTTCTTC. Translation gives CASSAQTSGVRNEQFF.

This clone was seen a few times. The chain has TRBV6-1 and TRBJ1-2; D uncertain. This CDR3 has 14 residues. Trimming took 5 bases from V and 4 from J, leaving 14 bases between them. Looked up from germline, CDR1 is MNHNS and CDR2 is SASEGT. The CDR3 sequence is CASSSGQNFYGYTF. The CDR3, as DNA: TGTGCCAGCAGTTCGGGTCAGAATTTCTATGGCTACACCTTC.

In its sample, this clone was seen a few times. The CDR3 sequence: CSAAQAFF. In DNA, the CDR3 is TGCAGTGCTGCACAGGCTTTCTTT. This sequence joins TRBV20-1 and TRBJ1-1; no firm D call. Germline V CDR1 and CDR2: DFQATT, SNEGSKA (reference sequence). Trimming stripped 5 bases from V and 11 bases from J, with 6 bases between. The CDR3 is 8 residues long.

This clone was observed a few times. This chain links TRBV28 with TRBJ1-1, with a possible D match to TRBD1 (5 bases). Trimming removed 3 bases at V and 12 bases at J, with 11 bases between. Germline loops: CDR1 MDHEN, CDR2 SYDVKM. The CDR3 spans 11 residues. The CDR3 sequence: CASSLGREPFF. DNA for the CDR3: TGTGCCAGCAGTTTGGGCAGGGAACCTTTCTTT. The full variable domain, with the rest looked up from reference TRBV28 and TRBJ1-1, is DVKVTQSSRYLVKRTGEKVFLECVQDMDHENMFWYRQDPGLGLRLIYFSYDVKMKEKGDIPEGYSVSREKKERFSLILESASTNQTSMYLCASSLGREPFFGQGTRLTVV.

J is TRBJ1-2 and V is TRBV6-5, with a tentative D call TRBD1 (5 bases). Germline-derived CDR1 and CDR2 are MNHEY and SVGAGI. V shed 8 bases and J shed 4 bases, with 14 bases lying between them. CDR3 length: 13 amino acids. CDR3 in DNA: TGTGCCAGCCTAAAAACAGGCGCCTATGGCTACACCTTC. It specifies CASLKTGAYGYTF.

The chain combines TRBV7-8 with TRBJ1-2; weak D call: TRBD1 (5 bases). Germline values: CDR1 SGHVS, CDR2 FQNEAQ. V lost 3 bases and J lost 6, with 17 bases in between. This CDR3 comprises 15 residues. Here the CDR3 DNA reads TGTGCCAGCAGCTTGGAGGGGACGCCCGGCCATGGCTACACCTTC. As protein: CASSLEGTPGHGYTF.